The source of this TCR beta chain is a study of T cells after yellow fever vaccination. In the study overall: It was SMART-Seq v4 Ultra Low Input that prepared the fractions with low cell numbers. The study, taken as a whole, reports: Relatively few clonotypes were ones that appeared in both CD4 and CD8 compartments. Repertoires sorted by FACS could include abundant clonotypes that are contaminants from the bulk population. Once the booster was given, most primary-vaccination clones reappeared, at approximately 97% for CD4 and 85% to 90% for CD8.

The CDR3 consists of 12 residues. Trimming cost V 2 bases and J 10 bases, with 9 bases left between them. Germline CDR1 reads SGHAT; CDR2 reads FQNNGV. TCRdb passed the 5' RACE reads through MiXCR, listing each CDR3 protein once. The profile shows approximately 330,000 distinct CDR3 sequences, roughly 3.9% of them singletons. This clonotype was seen more than once but under ten times. The target antigen is unknown. The source is a man aged 18 to 30 who received the YFV17D yellow fever vaccine. The rearrangement joins TRBV11-2 to TRBJ2-1; D possibly corresponds to TRBD1 (6 bases). This sample comprised PBMCs, obtained 5 days after the yellow fever booster vaccination. The CDR3 DNA sequence: TGTGCCAGCAGCTTATTGGGGACAGAGCAGTTCTTC. Its translation: CASSLLGTEQFF.